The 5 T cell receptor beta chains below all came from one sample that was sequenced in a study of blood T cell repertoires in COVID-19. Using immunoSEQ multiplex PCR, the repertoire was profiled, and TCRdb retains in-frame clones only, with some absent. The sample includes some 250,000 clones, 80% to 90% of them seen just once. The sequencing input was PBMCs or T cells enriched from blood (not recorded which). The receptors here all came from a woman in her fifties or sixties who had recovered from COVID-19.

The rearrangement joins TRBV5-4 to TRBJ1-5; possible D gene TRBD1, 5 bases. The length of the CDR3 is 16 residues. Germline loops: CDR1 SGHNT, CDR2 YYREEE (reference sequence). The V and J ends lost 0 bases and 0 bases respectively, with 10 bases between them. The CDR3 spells CASSLAGQGSNQPQHF. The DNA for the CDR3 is TGTGCCAGCAGCTTGGCAGGGCAGGGTAGCAATCAGCCCCAGCATTTT.

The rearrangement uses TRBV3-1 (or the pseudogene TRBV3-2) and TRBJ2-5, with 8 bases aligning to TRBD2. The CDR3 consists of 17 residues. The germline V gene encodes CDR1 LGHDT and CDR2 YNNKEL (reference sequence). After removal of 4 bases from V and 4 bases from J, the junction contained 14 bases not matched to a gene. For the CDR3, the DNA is TGTGCCAGCAGCCTAAAAAGTGTTGCGGGAGGAAGAGAGACCCAGTACTTC. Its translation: CASSLKSVAGGRETQYF.

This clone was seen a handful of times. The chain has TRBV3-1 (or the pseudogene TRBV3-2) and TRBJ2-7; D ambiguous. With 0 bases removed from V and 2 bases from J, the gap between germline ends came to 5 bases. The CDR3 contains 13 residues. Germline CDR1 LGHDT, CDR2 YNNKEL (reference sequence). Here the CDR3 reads CASSQESAYEQYF. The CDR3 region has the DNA TGTGCCAGCAGCCAAGAGTCCGCCTACGAGCAGTACTTC.

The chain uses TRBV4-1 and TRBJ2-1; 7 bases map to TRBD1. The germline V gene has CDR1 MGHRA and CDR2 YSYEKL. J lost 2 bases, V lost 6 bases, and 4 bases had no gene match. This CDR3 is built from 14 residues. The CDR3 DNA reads TGCGCCAGCAGACCGGGACAGCCCTACAATGAGCAGTTCTTC. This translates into CASRPGQPYNEQFF.

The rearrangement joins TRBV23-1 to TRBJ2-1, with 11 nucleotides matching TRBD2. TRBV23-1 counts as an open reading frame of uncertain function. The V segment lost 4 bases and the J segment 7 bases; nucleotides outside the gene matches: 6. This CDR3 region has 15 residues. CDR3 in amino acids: CASSLLAGGGNEQFF. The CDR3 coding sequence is TGCGCCAGCAGTCTCCTAGCGGGAGGTGGAAATGAGCAGTTCTTC.